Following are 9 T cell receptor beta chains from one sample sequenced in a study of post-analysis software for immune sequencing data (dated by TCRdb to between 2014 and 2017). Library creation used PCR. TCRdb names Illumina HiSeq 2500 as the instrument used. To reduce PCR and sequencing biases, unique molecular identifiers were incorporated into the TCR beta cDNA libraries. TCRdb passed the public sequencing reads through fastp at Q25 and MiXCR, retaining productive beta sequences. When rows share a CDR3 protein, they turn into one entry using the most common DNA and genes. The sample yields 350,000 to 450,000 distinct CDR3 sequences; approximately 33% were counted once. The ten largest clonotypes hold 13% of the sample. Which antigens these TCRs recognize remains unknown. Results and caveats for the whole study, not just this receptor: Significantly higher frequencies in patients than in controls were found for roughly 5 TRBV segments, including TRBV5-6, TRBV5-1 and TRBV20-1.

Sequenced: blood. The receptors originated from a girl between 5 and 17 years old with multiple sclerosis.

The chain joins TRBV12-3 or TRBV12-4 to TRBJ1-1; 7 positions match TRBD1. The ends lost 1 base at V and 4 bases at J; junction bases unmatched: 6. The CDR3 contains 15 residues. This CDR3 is CASSLGPRGSTEAFF. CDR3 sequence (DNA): TGTGCCAGCAGTTTAGGCCCCAGGGGGAGCACTGAAGCTTTCTTT.

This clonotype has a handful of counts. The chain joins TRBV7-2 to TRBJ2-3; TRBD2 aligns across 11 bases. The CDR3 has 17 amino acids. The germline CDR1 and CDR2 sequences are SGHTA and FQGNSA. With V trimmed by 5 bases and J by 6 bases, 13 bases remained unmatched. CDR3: CASSTRLAGTPRDTQYF. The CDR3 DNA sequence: TGTGCCAGCAGCACCAGACTAGCGGGGACCCCAAGGGATACGCAGTATTTT.

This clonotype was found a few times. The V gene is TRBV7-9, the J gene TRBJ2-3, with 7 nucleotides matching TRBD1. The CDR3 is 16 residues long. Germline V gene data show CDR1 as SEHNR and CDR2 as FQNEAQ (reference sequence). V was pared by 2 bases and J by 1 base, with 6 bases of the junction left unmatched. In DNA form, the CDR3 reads TGTGCCAGCAGCTTACGACTGCAGGGGGGCACAGATACGCAGTATTTT. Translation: CASSLRLQGGTDTQYF.

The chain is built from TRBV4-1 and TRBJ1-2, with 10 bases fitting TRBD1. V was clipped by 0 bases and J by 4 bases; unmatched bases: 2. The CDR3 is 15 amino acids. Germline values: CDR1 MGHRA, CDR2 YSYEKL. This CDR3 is CASSQETGGVYGYTF. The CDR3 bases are TGCGCCAGCAGCCAAGAGACAGGGGGCGTCTATGGCTACACCTTC.

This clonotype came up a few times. The CDR3 nucleotides are TGCAGTGCTAGAGTGAGAGGGGGAAAGAACACCGGGGAGCTGTTTTTT. Amino acid sequence: CSARVRGGKNTGELFF. The chain is built from TRBV20-1 and TRBJ2-2; perhaps TRBD1 as D (6 bases). The germline V gene has CDR1 DFQATT and CDR2 SNEGSKA (reference sequence). V lost 1 base and J 1 base, leaving 13 bases between the germline ends. The CDR3 runs to 16 residues.

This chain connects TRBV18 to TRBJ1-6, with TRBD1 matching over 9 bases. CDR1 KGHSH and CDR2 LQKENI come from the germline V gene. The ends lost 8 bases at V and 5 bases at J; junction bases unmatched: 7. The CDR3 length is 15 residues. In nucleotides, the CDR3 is TGTGCCAGCGCCCGGACAGGGGAAAATAATTCACCCCTCCACTTT. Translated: CASARTGENNSPLHF.

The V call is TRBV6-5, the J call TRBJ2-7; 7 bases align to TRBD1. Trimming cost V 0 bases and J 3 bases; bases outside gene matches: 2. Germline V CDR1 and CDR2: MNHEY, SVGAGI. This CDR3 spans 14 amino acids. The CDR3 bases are TGTGCCAGCAGTTACTCTGGACAGGTCTACGAGCAGTACTTC. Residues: CASSYSGQVYEQYF.

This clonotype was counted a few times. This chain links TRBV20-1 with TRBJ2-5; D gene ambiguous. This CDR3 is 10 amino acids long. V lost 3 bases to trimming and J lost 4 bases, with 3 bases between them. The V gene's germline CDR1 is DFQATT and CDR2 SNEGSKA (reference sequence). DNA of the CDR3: TGCAGTGCTAGTGGAGAGACCCAGTACTTC. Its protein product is CSASGETQYF.

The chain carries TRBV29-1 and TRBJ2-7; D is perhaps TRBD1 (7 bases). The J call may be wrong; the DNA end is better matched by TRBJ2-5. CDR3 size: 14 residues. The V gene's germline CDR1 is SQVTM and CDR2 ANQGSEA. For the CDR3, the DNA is TGCAGCGTTGATTCCCAGGGGGGAAGGGAGACCCAGTACTTC. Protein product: CSVDSQGGRETQYF.